This T cell receptor beta chain was observed in a study of blood T cell repertoires in COVID-19. Germline CDR1 is SGHTA and CDR2 is FQGTGA. This CDR3 has 16 residues. The J segment lost 2 bases and the V segment lost 5 bases, leaving 8 bases of the junction unmatched. Membership in each cohort depended on participant-reported clinical history. Recovered Cohort 3 donors showed two negative PCRs, clearance, or symptom resolution. Data came from immunoSEQ multiplex PCR; TCRdb stores just in-frame clones and leaves some out. The sample has hundreds of thousands of clones; around nine tenths are singletons.

The sequence derives from a woman between 35 and 50 years old who had recovered from COVID-19. Sequencing used PBMCs or T cells enriched from blood (not recorded which). The chain is built from TRBV7-3 and TRBJ1-2; 10 positions match TRBD1. The CDR3 is CASSPPPGQGNYGYTF. The CDR3 DNA is TGTGCCAGCAGCCCCCCCCCGGGACAGGGGAACTATGGCTACACCTTC.